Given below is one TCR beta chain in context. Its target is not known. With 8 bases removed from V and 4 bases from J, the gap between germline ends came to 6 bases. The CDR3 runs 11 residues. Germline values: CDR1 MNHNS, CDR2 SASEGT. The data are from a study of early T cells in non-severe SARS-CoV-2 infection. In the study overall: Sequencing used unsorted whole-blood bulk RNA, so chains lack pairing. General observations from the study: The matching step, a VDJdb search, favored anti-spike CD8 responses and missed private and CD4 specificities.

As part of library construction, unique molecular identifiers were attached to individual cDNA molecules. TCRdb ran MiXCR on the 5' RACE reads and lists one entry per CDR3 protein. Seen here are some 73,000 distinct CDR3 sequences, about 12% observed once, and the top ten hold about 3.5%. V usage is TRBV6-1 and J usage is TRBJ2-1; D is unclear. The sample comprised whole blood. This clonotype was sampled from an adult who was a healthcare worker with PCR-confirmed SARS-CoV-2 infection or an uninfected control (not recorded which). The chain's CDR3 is CASEAYNEQFF. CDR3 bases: TGTGCCAGCGAGGCTTACAATGAGCAGTTCTTC.